These 18 T cell receptor beta chains originate from one sample sequenced in a study of T-cell reconstitution after alpha-beta-depleted transplantation in children. The authors prepared the TCRbeta library with unique molecular identifiers. TCRdb called the PCR reads again in MiXCR, with one record for every CDR3 protein. This table has 670,000 or so distinct CDR3 sequences, 13% appearing once. Here the sequenced sample was PBMCs, taken before TCRalphabeta/CD19-depleted stem cell transplant. These receptors were taken from a girl aged 2-10 years with congenital amegakaryocytic thrombocytopenia, due to receive a stem cell transplant.

This clonotype was counted only a few times. The genes are TRBV5-6 and TRBJ2-3; D is unresolved. CDR3 length equals 15 residues. CDR1 and CDR2 from the germline V gene are SGHDT and YYEEEE. V lost 6 bases and J 1 base, leaving 15 bases between the germline ends. The CDR3 region has the DNA TGTGCCAGCACCACCGAGGACGTAGGCACAGATACGCAGTATTTT. Translation: CASTTEDVGTDTQYF.

The genes are TRBV7-6 and TRBJ2-2; 10 bases agree with TRBD2. Trimming took 3 bases from V and 6 from J; bases not matched to a gene: 7. The CDR3 covers 16 residues. Germline assignment: CDR1 SGHVS and CDR2 FNYEAQ. The CDR3 sequence is CASSFLGLAGAGELFF. CDR3 DNA sequence: TGTGCCAGCAGCTTCCTGGGGCTAGCGGGAGCCGGGGAGCTGTTTTTT.

This clonotype has a count of ten or more. The chain combines TRBV29-1 with TRBJ2-7; 9 bases agree with TRBD1. With V trimmed by 2 bases and J by 1 base, 6 bases remained unmatched. Germline values: CDR1 SQVTM, CDR2 ANQGSEA. The CDR3 loop spans 15 amino acids. The CDR3 DNA sequence: TGCAGCGTTGAATTCACGGACAGGGGTTCCTACGAGCAGTACTTC. As protein: CSVEFTDRGSYEQYF.

This clonotype was counted many times. V gene TRBV20-1 combines with J gene TRBJ2-7; tentative D call: TRBD1 (5 bases). Germline CDR1 and CDR2: DFQATT and SNEGSKA (reference sequence). Between the trimmed V and J ends, which lost 2 bases and 0 bases, there was a span of 11 bases. The CDR3 spans 14 residues. The CDR3 DNA sequence: TGCAGTGCTAGAAAGGCAGGGTACTCCTACGAGCAGTACTTC. Translation gives CSARKAGYSYEQYF.

Details on this clonotype: A much larger clone sits a single nucleotide away, making a read error possible. This chain uses TRBV10-3 with TRBJ2-2; 8 bases line up with TRBD2. The CDR3 is made up of 16 amino acids. Per the germline V gene, CDR1 is ENHRY and CDR2 is SYGVKD. The DNA for the CDR3 is TGTGCCCTCAGTGAGTCGATGGGACTAGATCCCGGGGAGCTGTTTTTT. It is translated as CALSESMGLDPGELFF.

This clonotype was seen just once. V and J are TRBV10-1 and TRBJ1-1; no reliable D call. V dropped 7 bases and J dropped 0 bases, with 3 bases sitting between them. The length of the CDR3 is 11 residues. CDR1 and CDR2 (germline): WNHNN, SYGVQD (reference sequence). The CDR3 coding sequence is TGCGCCAGCAAAGTGAACACTGAAGCTTTCTTT. Translated: CASKVNTEAFF.

At least ten counts were recorded for this clonotype. CDR3 region: CSARAGISYEQYF. In nucleotides, the CDR3 is TGCAGTGCTAGAGCGGGCATCTCCTACGAGCAGTACTTC. V gene TRBV20-1 combines with J gene TRBJ2-7; no clear D. Germline V gene data show CDR1 as DFQATT and CDR2 as SNEGSKA (reference sequence). Trimming shortened V by 1 base and J by 0 bases, and 7 bases separated the two germline ends. The CDR3 extends over 13 amino acids.

At least ten counts were recorded for this clonotype. The chain uses TRBV7-2 and TRBJ2-3; 13 nucleotides match TRBD2. V shed 4 bases, J shed 3 bases, and the junction held 7 bases outside the gene matches. Germline-derived CDR1 and CDR2 are SGHTA and FQGNSA. The CDR3 length is 17 residues. Written as DNA, the CDR3 is TGTGCCAGCAGCTCGGGACTAGCGGGACGGGGGACAGATACGCAGTATTTT. The encoded protein is CASSSGLAGRGTDTQYF.

This clonotype showed up many times. This rearrangement joins TRBV27 to TRBJ1-2; the D is unclear. V lost 3 bases and J 0 bases, leaving 11 bases between the germline ends. The germline CDR1 and CDR2 sequences are MNHEY and SMNVEV (reference sequence). The CDR3 runs 15 residues. CDR3 in amino acids: CASSFTAATNYGYTF. CDR3 DNA: TGTGCCAGCAGTTTCACGGCCGCGACTAACTATGGCTACACCTTC.

This sequence joins TRBV4-2 and TRBJ2-2; D may match TRBD1 or TRBD2 (5 bases each). The CDR3 runs 16 residues. In germline, CDR1 is LGHNA, CDR2 YNFKEQ. Trimming pared 0 bases from V and 5 bases from J, leaving 13 bases between. The CDR3 loop is CASSQDTRGYTGELFF. As DNA, the CDR3 is TGTGCCAGCAGCCAAGATACTAGGGGTTATACCGGGGAGCTGTTTTTT.

The table lists this clonotype with many counts. The chain couples TRBV5-1 to TRBJ2-3, with 10 bases identical to TRBD2. Germline V CDR1 and CDR2: SGHRS, YFSETQ. The junction had 8 bases not matched to a gene; V was cut back by 0 bases and J by 4 bases. The CDR3 extends over 17 amino acids. The CDR3 coding sequence is TGCGCCAGCAGCTTGGCCGTCAGCGGGAGGGTTGCAGATACGCAGTATTTT. It is translated as CASSLAVSGRVADTQYF.

This clonotype was seen a handful of times. The CDR3 reads CASSLDRDLYNEQFF. The DNA for the CDR3 is TGTGCCAGCAGTCTCGACAGGGATCTCTACAATGAGCAGTTCTTC. The V gene is TRBV28, the J gene TRBJ2-1; 7 bases line up with TRBD1. Germline CDR1 and CDR2: MDHEN and SYDVKM. The V and J ends lost 5 bases and 3 bases, in that order; junction bases with no gene match: 7. This CDR3 comprises 15 residues.

The rearrangement joins TRBV6-1 to TRBJ1-6, with 7 bases matching TRBD1. The V and J ends lost 6 bases and 7 bases, in that order; junction bases with no gene match: 6. Germline V gene lookup returns CDR1 MNHNS and CDR2 SASEGT. This CDR3 contains 14 residues. CDR3 residues: CASRETGNNSPLHF. The CDR3 DNA reads TGTGCCAGCAGGGAGACAGGGAACAATTCACCCCTCCACTTT.

This clonotype appeared many times. The chain joins TRBV12-3 or TRBV12-4 to TRBJ2-2; 10 bases fit TRBD2. The CDR3 runs to 15 residues. V lost 7 bases, J lost 5 bases, and 7 bases stayed unmatched. Here the CDR3 DNA reads TGTGCCAGCACTGCCCTAGCGGGAGATACCGGGGAGCTGTTTTTT. This codes for CASTALAGDTGELFF.

The chain has TRBV7-2 and TRBJ2-7, with D unresolved. V gave up 2 bases and J gave up 4 bases, with 12 bases separating them. This CDR3 has 14 amino acids. CDR1 SGHTA and CDR2 FQGNSA come from the germline V gene. CDR3 in amino acids: CASSLTRLEYEQYF. CDR3 sequence (DNA): TGTGCCAGCAGCTTAACCCGGCTAGAGTACGAGCAGTACTTC.

This clonotype has ten or more counts. The chain links TRBV6-5 to TRBJ2-5; tentative D call: TRBD1 (6 bases). Deletions cut 2 bases from V and 2 bases from J, with 12 bases between. This CDR3 spans 15 amino acids. From germline, CDR1 is MNHEY and CDR2 SVGAGI. The CDR3 region is CASSYTLDRQETQYF. DNA for the CDR3: TGTGCCAGCAGTTACACGTTGGACAGACAAGAGACCCAGTACTTC.

In its sample, this clonotype was seen many times. The chain recombines TRBV6-5 with TRBJ1-4; D is unresolved. This CDR3 region has 14 residues. V was pared by 2 bases and J by 3 bases, with 7 bases between. Germline V gene lookup returns CDR1 MNHEY and CDR2 SVGAGI. CDR3 in amino acids: CASSYDWANEKLFF. In DNA, the CDR3 is TGTGCCAGCAGTTACGATTGGGCTAATGAAAAACTGTTTTTT.

The chain has TRBV19 and TRBJ1-5, with 10 bases matching TRBD1. Germline lookup yields CDR1 LNHDA and CDR2 SQIVND (reference sequence). The length of the CDR3 is 14 residues. With V trimmed by 8 bases and J by 1 base, 2 bases remained unmatched. This CDR3 is CASWDRGSNQPQHF. The CDR3, as DNA: TGTGCCAGTTGGGACAGGGGAAGCAATCAGCCCCAGCATTTT.